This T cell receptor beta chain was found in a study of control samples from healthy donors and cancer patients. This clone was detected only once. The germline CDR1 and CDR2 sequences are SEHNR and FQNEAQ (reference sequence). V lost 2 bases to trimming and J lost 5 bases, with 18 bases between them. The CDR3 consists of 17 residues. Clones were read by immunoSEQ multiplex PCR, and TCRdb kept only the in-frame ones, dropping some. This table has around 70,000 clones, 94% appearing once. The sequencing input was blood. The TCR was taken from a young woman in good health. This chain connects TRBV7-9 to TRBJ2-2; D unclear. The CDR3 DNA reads TGTGCCAGCAGCTTAAGTTCCAGAATGTTTACTACCGGGGAGCTGTTTTTT. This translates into CASSLSSRMFTTGELFF.